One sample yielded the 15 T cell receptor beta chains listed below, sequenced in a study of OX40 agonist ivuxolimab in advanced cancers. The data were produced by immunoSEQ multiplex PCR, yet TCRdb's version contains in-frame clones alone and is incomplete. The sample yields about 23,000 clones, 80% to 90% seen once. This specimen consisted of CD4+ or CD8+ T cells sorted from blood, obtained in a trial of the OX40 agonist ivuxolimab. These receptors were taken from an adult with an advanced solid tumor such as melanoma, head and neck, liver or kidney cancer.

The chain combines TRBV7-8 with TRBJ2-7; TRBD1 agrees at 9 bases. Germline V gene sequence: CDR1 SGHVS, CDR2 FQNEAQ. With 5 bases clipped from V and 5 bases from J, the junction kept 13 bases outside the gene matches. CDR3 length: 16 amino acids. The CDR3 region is CASSPRDRVPWDEQYF. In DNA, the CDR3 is TGTGCCAGCAGCCCCAGGGACAGGGTCCCCTGGGACGAGCAGTACTTC.

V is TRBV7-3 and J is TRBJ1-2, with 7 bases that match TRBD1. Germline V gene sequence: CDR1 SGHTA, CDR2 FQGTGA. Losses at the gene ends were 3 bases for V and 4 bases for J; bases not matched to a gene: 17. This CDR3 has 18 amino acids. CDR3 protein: CASSFSRKQGRPAYGYTF. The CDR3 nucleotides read TGTGCCAGCAGCTTTTCTCGAAAACAGGGGCGTCCCGCCTATGGCTACACCTTC.

The CDR3 sequence is CASSLRGGNYNEQFF. The CDR3 bases are TGTGCCAGCAGCCTCCGAGGGGGGAACTACAATGAGCAGTTCTTC. This chain connects TRBV7-6 to TRBJ2-1; D may match TRBD1 or TRBD2 (6 bases each). Trimming left V 5 bases short and J 3 bases short, with 14 bases between. The CDR3 runs 15 residues. CDR1 and CDR2 from the germline V gene are SGHVS and FNYEAQ.

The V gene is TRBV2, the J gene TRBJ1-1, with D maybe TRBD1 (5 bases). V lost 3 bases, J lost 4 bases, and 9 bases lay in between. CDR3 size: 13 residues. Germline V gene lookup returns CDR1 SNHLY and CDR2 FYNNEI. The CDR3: CASSDWGGTEAFF. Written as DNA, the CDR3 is TGTGCCAGCAGTGACTGGGGGGGCACTGAAGCTTTCTTT.

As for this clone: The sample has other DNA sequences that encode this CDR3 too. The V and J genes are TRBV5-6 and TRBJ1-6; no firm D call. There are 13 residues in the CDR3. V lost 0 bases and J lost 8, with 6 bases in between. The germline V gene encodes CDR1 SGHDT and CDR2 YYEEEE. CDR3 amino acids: CASSLGTHSPLHF. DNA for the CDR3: TGTGCCAGCAGCTTGGGCACACATTCACCCCTCCACTTT. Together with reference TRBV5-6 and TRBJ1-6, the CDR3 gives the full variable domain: DAGVTQSPTHLIKTRGQQVTLRCSPKSGHDTVSWYQQALGQGPQFIFQYYEEEERQRGNFPDRFSGHQFPNYSSELNVNALLLGDSALYLCASSLGTHSPLHFGNGTRLTVT.

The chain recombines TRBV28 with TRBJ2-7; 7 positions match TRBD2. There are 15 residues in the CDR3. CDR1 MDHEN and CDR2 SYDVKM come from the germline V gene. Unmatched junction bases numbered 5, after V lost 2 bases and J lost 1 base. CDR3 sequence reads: CASSLSSGRSYEQYF. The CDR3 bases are TGTGCCAGCAGTTTAAGTAGCGGGCGGTCCTACGAGCAGTACTTC.

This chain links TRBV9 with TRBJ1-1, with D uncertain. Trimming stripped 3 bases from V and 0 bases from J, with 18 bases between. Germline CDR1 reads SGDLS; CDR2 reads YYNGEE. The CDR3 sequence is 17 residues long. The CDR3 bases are TGTGCCAGCAGCGCTCCTACTTACAACGGCATGAACACTGAAGCTTTCTTT. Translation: CASSAPTYNGMNTEAFF. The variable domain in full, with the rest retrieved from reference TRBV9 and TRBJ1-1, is DSGVTQTPKHLITATGQRVTLRCSPRSGDLSVYWYQQSLDQGLQFLIQYYNGEERAKGNILERFSAQQFPDLHSELNLSSLELGDSALYFCASSAPTYNGMNTEAFFGQGTRLTVV.

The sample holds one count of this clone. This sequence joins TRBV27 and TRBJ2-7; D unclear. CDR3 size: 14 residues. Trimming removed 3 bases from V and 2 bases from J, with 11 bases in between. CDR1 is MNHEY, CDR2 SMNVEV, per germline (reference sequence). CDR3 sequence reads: CASSFGSAAYEQYF. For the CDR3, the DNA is TGTGCCAGCAGTTTTGGGTCCGCCGCCTACGAGCAGTACTTC.

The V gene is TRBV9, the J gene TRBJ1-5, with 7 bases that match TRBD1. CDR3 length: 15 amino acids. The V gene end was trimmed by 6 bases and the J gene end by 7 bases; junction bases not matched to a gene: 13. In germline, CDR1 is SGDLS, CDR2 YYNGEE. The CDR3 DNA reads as TGTGCCAGCACCGAGACAGGGAGTCCCGGCCAGCCCCAGCATTTT. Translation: CASTETGSPGQPQHF. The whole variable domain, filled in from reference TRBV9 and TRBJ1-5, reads DSGVTQTPKHLITATGQRVTLRCSPRSGDLSVYWYQQSLDQGLQFLIQYYNGEERAKGNILERFSAQQFPDLHSELNLSSLELGDSALYFCASTETGSPGQPQHFGDGTRLSIL.

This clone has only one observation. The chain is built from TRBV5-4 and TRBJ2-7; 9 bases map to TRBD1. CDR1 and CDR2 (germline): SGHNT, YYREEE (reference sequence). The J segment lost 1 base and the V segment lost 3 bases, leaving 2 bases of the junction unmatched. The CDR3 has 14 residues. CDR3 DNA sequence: TGTGCCAGCAGCTGGGGGACAGGGTCCTACGAGCAGTACTTC. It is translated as CASSWGTGSYEQYF. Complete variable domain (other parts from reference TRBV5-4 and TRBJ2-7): ETGVTQSPTHLIKTRGQQVTLRCSSQSGHNTVSWYQQALGQGPQFIFQYYREEENGRGNFPPRFSGLQFPNYSSELNVNALELDDSALYLCASSWGTGSYEQYFGPGTRLTVT.

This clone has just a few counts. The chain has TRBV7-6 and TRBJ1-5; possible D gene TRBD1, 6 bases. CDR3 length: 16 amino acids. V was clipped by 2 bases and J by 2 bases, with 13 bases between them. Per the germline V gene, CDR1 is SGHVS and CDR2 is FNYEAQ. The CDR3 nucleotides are TGTGCCAGCAGCTTAAGAGCAGGGGTGGGCAATCAGCCCCAGCATTTT. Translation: CASSLRAGVGNQPQHF. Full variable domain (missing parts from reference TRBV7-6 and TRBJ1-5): GAGVSQSPRYKVTKRGQDVALRCDPISGHVSLYWYRQALGQGPEFLTYFNYEAQQDKSGLPNDRFSAERPEGSISTLTIQRTEQRDSAMYRCASSLRAGVGNQPQHFGDGTRLSIL.

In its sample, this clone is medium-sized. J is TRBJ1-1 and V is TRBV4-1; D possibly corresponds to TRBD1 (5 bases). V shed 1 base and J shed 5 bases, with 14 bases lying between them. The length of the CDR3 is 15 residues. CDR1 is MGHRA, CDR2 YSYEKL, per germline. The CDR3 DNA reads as TGCGCCAGCAGCCAAGGGGGGGGAGGAAAAACTGAAGCTTTCTTT. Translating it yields CASSQGGGGKTEAFF.

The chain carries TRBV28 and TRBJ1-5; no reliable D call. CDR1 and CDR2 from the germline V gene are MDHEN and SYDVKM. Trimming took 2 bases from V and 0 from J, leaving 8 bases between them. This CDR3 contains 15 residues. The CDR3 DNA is TGTGCCAGCAGTTTAGGGATTAATAGCAATCAGCCCCAGCATTTT. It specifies CASSLGINSNQPQHF.

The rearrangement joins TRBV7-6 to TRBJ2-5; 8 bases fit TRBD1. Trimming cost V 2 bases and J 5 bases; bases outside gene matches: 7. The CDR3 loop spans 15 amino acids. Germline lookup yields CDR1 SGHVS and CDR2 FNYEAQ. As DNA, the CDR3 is TGTGCCAGCAGCTTAAGCAGGGGGCGGCACGAGACCCAGTACTTC. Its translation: CASSLSRGRHETQYF.

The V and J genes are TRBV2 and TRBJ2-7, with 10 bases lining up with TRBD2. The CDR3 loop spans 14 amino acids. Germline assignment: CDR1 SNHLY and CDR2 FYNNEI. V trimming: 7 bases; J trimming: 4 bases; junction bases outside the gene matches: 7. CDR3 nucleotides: TGTGCCAGCAACAGCGGGAGGGGGCGATACGAGCAGTACTTC. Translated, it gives CASNSGRGRYEQYF.